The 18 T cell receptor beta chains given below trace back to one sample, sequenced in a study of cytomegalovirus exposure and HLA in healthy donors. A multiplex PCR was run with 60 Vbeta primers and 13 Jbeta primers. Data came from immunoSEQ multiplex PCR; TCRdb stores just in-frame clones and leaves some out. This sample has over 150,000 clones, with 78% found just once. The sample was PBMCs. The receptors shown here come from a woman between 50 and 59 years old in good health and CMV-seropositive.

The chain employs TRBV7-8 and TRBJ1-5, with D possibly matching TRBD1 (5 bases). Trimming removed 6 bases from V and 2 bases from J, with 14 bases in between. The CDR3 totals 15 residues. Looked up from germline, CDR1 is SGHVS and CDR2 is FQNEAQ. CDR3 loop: CASSIGGWGNQPQHF. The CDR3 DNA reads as TGTGCCAGCAGTATCGGGGGTTGGGGCAATCAGCCCCAGCATTTT.

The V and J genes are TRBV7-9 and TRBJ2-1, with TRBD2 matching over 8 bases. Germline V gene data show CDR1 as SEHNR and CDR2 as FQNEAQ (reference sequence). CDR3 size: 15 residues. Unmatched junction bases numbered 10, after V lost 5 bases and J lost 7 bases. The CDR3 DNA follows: TGTGCCAGCAGCGACGGGGGGGACGGGCTTAATGAGCAGTTCTTC. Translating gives CASSDGGDGLNEQFF. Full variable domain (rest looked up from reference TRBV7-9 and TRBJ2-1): DTGVSQNPRHKITKRGQNVTFRCDPISEHNRLYWYRQTLGQGPEFLTYFQNEAQLEKSRLLSDRFSAERPKGSFSTLEIQRTEQGDSAMYLCASSDGGDGLNEQFFGPGTRLTVL.

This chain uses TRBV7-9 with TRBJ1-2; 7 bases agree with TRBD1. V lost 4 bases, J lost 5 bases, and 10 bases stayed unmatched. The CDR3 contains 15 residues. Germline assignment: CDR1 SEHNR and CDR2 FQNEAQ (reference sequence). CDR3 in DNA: TGTGCCAGCAGCTCTTCCCGGGACAGTATGTATGGCTACACCTTC. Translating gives CASSSSRDSMYGYTF.

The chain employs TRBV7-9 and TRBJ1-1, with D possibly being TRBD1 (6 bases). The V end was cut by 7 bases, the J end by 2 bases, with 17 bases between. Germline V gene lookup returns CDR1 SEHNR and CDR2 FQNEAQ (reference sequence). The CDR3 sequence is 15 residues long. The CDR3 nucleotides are TGTGCCAGCATGTCCCCGGGGGGCGGAAACACTGAAGCTTTCTTT. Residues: CASMSPGGGNTEAFF.

The CDR3 DNA reads as TGCGCCAGCAGCCAAGATAGATCGCGGGGGGCCAACGTCCTGACTTTC. It yields the protein CASSQDRSRGANVLTF. The chain links TRBV4-1 to TRBJ2-6, with unresolved D. With 0 bases removed from V and 4 bases from J, the gap between germline ends came to 10 bases. Germline loops: CDR1 MGHRA, CDR2 YSYEKL. The CDR3 extends over 16 amino acids.

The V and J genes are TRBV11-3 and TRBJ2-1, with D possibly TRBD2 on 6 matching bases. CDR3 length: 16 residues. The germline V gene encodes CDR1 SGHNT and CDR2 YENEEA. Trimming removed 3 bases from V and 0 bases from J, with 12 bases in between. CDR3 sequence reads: CASSLEREASYNEQFF. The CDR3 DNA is TGTGCCAGCAGCTTGGAGAGGGAGGCCTCCTACAATGAGCAGTTCTTC.

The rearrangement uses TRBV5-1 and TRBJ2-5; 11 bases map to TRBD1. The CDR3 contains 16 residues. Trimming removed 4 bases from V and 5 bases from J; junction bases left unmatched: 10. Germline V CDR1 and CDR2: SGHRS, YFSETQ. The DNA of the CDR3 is TGCGCCAGCAGCACGGACAGGGGGCGCTTAGGGGAGACCCAGTACTTC. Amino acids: CASSTDRGRLGETQYF.

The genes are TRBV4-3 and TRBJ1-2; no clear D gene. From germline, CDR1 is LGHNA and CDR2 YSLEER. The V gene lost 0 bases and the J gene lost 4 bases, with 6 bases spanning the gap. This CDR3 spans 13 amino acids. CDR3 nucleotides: TGCGCCAGCAGCCAAGAGTACTCCTATGGCTACACCTTC. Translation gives CASSQEYSYGYTF.

The CDR3 sequence is CASSISGNTIYF. The CDR3 nucleotides are TGTGCCAGCAGCATCTCTGGAAACACCATATATTTT. This chain connects TRBV10-3 to TRBJ1-3, with D unresolved. From germline, CDR1 is ENHRY and CDR2 SYGVKD. This CDR3 is 12 amino acids long. With 10 bases removed from V and 0 bases from J, the gap between germline ends came to 7 bases.

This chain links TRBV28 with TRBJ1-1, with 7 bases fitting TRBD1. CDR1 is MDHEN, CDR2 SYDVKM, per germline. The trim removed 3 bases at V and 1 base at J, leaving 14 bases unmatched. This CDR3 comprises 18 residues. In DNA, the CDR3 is TGTGCCAGCAGTTTGCCCCGGACAGGCCCTCTGGAGAACACTGAAGCTTTCTTT. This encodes CASSLPRTGPLENTEAFF.

The CDR3 sequence is CASRRGTGSGDTQYF. CDR3 coding DNA: TGTGCCAGCAGGCGGGGGACAGGGTCAGGAGATACGCAGTATTTT. V usage is TRBV6-6 and J usage is TRBJ2-3; TRBD1 matches at 9 bases. There are 15 residues in the CDR3. V trimming: 6 bases; J trimming: 5 bases; junction bases outside the gene matches: 9. CDR1 and CDR2 from the germline V gene are MNHNY and SVGAGI (reference sequence).

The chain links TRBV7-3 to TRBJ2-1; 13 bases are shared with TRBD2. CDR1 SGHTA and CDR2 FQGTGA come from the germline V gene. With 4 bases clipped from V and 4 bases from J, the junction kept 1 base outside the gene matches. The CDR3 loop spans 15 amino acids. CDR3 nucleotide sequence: TGTGCCAGCAGCTCGGGACTAGCGGGGTACAATGAGCAGTTCTTC. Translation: CASSSGLAGYNEQFF.

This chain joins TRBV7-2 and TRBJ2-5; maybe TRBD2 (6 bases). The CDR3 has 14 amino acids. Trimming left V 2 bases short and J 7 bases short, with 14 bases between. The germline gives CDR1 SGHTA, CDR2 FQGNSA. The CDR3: CASSLLDYGGTQYF. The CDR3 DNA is TGTGCCAGCAGCTTATTGGACTATGGGGGGACCCAGTACTTC.

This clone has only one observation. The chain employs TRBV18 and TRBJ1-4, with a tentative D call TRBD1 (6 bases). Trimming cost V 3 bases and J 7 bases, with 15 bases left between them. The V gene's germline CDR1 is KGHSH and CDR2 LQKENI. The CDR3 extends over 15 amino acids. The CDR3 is CASSPSLFRGEKLFF. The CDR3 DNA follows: TGTGCCAGCTCACCTTCGCTCTTCAGGGGTGAAAAACTGTTTTTT.

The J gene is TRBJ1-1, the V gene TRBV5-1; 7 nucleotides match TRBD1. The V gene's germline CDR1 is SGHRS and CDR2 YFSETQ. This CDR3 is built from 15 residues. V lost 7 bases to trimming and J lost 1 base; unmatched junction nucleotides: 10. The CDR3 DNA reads TGCGCCAGCGACAGGGCTGTGGTCGAGAACACTGAAGCTTTCTTT. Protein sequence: CASDRAVVENTEAFF.

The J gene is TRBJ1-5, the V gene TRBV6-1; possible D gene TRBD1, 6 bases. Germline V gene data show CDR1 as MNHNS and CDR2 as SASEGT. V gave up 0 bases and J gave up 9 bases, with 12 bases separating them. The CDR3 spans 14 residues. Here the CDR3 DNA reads TGTGCCAGCAGTGAAGCGCCAGGGGAGCGGCCCCAGCATTTT. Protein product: CASSEAPGERPQHF.

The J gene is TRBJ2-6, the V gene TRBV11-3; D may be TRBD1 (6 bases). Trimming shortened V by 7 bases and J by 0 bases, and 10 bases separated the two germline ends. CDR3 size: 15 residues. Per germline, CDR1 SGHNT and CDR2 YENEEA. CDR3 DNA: TGTGCCAGCACCCGAGGGGGCTCTGGGGCCAACGTCCTGACTTTC. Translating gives CASTRGGSGANVLTF. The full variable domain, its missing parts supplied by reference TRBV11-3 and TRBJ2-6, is EAGVVQSPRYKIIEKKQPVAFWCNPISGHNTLYWYLQNLGQGPELLIRYENEEAVDDSQLPKDRFSAERLKGVDSTLKIQPAELGDSAVYLCASTRGGSGANVLTFGAGSRLTVL.

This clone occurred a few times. CDR3 loop: CASSSRSGRSGSNEQFF. The DNA for the CDR3 is TGTGCCAGCAGCTCCCGTTCGGGCAGGTCAGGGTCCAATGAGCAGTTCTTC. The V gene is TRBV7-2, the J gene TRBJ2-1, with D tentatively TRBD1 (5 bases). V lost 4 bases to trimming and J lost 6 bases, with 22 bases between them. The germline V gene has CDR1 SGHTA and CDR2 FQGNSA. CDR3 length: 17 residues.